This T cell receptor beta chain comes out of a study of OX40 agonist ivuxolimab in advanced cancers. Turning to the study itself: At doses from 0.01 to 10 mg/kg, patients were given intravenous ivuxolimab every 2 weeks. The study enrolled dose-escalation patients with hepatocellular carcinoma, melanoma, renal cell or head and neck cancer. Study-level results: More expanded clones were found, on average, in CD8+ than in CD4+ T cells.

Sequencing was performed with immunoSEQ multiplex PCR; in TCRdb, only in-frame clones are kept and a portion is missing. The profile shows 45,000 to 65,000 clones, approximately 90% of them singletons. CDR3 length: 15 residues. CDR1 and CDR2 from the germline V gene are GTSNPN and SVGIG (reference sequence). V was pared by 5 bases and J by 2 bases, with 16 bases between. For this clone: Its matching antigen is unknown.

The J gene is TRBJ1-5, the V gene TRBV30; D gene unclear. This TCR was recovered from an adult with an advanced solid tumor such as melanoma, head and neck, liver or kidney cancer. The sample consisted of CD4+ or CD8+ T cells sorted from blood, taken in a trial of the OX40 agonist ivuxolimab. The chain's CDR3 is CAWGSGVGGNQPQHF. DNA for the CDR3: TGTGCCTGGGGGTCGGGTGTCGGCGGCAATCAGCCCCAGCATTTT.